The source of this TCR beta chain is a study of T cell responses to AZD1222 COVID-19 vaccine. Sequenced by immunoSEQ multiplex PCR; TCRdb stores in-frame clones only, minus some. The top ten hold about a sixth of the sample, which has about 100,000 clones, around nine tenths seen once. This CDR3 is 12 amino acids long. V gave up 4 bases and J gave up 14 bases, with 12 bases separating them. Germline assignment: CDR1 WNHNN and CDR2 SYGVQD (reference sequence). This sequence originates from an adult in good health. This material consisted of peripheral blood, taken on day 0 of AZD1222 vaccination. J is TRBJ1-6 and V is TRBV10-1; TRBD1 might be the D (5 bases). The CDR3 loop is CASSGQMGTLHF. CDR3 sequence (DNA): TGCGCCAGCAGTGGACAGATGGGGACCCTCCACTTT.